Included here is one T cell receptor (beta chain) sequence, with context. Its specificity is not known. The data derive from a study of shared clonotypes between healthy human individuals. Here immunoSEQ multiplex PCR was the method, and the copy in TCRdb shows in-frame clones only, minus some. Altogether more than 2 million clones are present, approximately 95% being singletons, with the ten largest covering roughly 1%. Naive CD8 cells were CD45RO-negative, positively selected for CCR7, excluding terminally differentiated effector memory CD45RA+ cells. The study, taken as a whole, reports: In this cohort, only blood was sampled, and tissue repertoires likely differ.

CDR1 and CDR2 from the germline V gene are SGHVS and FNYEAQ. The CDR3 covers 13 residues. Between the trimmed V and J ends, which lost 4 bases and 3 bases, there was a span of 10 bases. This TCR came from a man aged 18 to 29 in good health. V and J are TRBV7-6 and TRBJ2-7; TRBD1 or TRBD2 may be the D gene (5 bases each). The material sequenced was naive CD8+ T cells sorted from blood. In nucleotides, the CDR3 is TGTGCCAGCAGCTGGGGACCGATCTACGAGCAGTACTTC. Protein: CASSWGPIYEQYF. Full variable domain (remainder filled in from reference TRBV7-6 and TRBJ2-7): GAGVSQSPRYKVTKRGQDVALRCDPISGHVSLYWYRQALGQGPEFLTYFNYEAQQDKSGLPNDRFSAERPEGSISTLTIQRTEQRDSAMYRCASSWGPIYEQYFGPGTRLTVT.